One T cell receptor (beta chain) is described in this entry. Its antigen remains unidentified. The sample originates from a study of T cell responses to AZD1222 COVID-19 vaccine. General study results and limits: Repertoire sampling occurred only after the peak T cell response.

The CDR3 consists of 15 residues. In germline, CDR1 is SGHRS, CDR2 YFSETQ. V was pared by 4 bases and J by 7 bases, with 17 bases between. Some clones are missing from TCRdb's copy, which holds only in-frame ones; the method was immunoSEQ multiplex PCR. Here the sample spans roughly 100,000 clones, around 89% being singletons. V is TRBV5-1 and J is TRBJ1-4; D may be TRBD1 (6 bases). The clonotype comes from an adult in good health. Sample: peripheral blood, taken on day 0 of AZD1222 vaccination. The CDR3 spells CASSASTGRSEKLFF. The CDR3 DNA reads as TGCGCCAGCAGCGCCTCGACAGGTCGAAGTGAAAAACTGTTTTTT.